The 20 T cell receptor beta chains below were found in one sample sequenced in a study of PD-1 blockade in classical Hodgkin lymphoma. Assay used: immunoSEQ multiplex PCR; TCRdb lists only in-frame clones, some missing. The sample lists 20,000 to 25,000 clones; about 86% were seen once. Exposure to brentuximab vedotin varied, and each patient had relapsed following autologous stem cell transplantation. The input for sequencing was peripheral blood mononuclear cells (PBMCs), taken before the second cycle of nivolumab. The receptors here all came from a human donor with classical Hodgkin lymphoma.

J is TRBJ2-1 and V is TRBV11-2; weak D call: TRBD1 (5 bases). The CDR3 is 15 residues long. Trimming stripped 3 bases from V and 13 bases from J, with 22 bases between. Germline V CDR1 and CDR2: SGHAT, FQNNGV. The CDR3 coding sequence is TGTGCCAGCAGCTTGCCCCAATTGACAGCTAAGATCCAGTTCTTC. Protein product: CASSLPQLTAKIQFF.

The sample holds one count of this clone. The V and J genes are TRBV30 and TRBJ1-1; D is unresolved. V lost 0 bases, J lost 1 base, and 9 bases lay in between. The CDR3 runs 14 residues. CDR1 GTSNPN and CDR2 SVGIG come from the germline V gene (reference sequence). This CDR3 is CAWSVLAENTEAFF. CDR3 in DNA: TGTGCCTGGAGTGTACTCGCAGAGAACACTGAAGCTTTCTTT.

V gene TRBV30 combines with J gene TRBJ1-2, with 7 bases fitting TRBD1. Per germline, CDR1 GTSNPN and CDR2 SVGIG (reference sequence). This CDR3 is 14 amino acids long. The trim removed 3 bases at V and 0 bases at J, leaving 4 bases unmatched. CDR3 DNA: TGTGCCTGGAGAGTGGGACAGACTAACTATGGCTACACCTTC. Its translation is CAWRVGQTNYGYTF.

V is TRBV2 and J is TRBJ2-3; unclear D gene. The CDR3 is 18 amino acids. Trimming removed 4 bases at V and 0 bases at J, with 20 bases between. CDR1 is SNHLY and CDR2 is FYNNEI in the germline V gene. The CDR3 spells CASSVGSSRAGSTDTQYF. DNA of the CDR3: TGTGCCAGCAGTGTAGGGTCCAGTAGGGCCGGGAGCACAGATACGCAGTATTTT.

The J gene is TRBJ1-4, the V gene TRBV9, with TRBD1 matching over 8 bases. Germline V gene sequence: CDR1 SGDLS, CDR2 YYNGEE. The CDR3 is made up of 15 amino acids. The V segment lost 3 bases and the J segment 0 bases; nucleotides outside the gene matches: 1. CDR3 residues: CASSAQGATNEKLFF. In DNA form, the CDR3 reads TGTGCCAGCAGCGCACAGGGGGCAACTAATGAAAAACTGTTTTTT. Drawing the rest from reference TRBV9 and TRBJ1-4, the complete variable domain is DSGVTQTPKHLITATGQRVTLRCSPRSGDLSVYWYQQSLDQGLQFLIQYYNGEERAKGNILERFSAQQFPDLHSELNLSSLELGDSALYFCASSAQGATNEKLFFGSGTQLSVL.

This chain joins TRBV4-1 and TRBJ1-4; D uncertain. The V and J ends lost 3 bases and 11 bases respectively, with 7 bases between them. Germline loops: CDR1 MGHRA, CDR2 YSYEKL. This CDR3 is built from 11 residues. This CDR3 reads CASSHPLKLFF. Here the CDR3 DNA reads TGCGCCAGCAGCCACCCTCTTAAACTGTTTTTT.

The rearrangement joins TRBV7-2 to TRBJ2-3; 9 bases agree with TRBD2. CDR1 and CDR2 from the germline V gene are SGHTA and FQGNSA. V trimming: 3 bases; J trimming: 4 bases; junction bases outside the gene matches: 8. This CDR3 spans 16 amino acids. CDR3 loop: CASSFFASGAADTQYF. CDR3 in DNA: TGTGCCAGCAGCTTTTTTGCTAGCGGGGCCGCAGATACGCAGTATTTT.

The chain recombines TRBV9 with TRBJ1-4, with 11 bases aligning to TRBD1. This CDR3 contains 16 residues. Germline loops: CDR1 SGDLS, CDR2 YYNGEE. Germline trimming cut 3 bases from V and 5 bases from J; bases unmatched to any gene: 6. CDR3 in DNA: TGTGCCAGCAGCGCAGGGACAGGGGGGAGAAATGAAAAACTGTTTTTT. Its protein is CASSAGTGGRNEKLFF. Together with reference TRBV9 and TRBJ1-4, the CDR3 gives the full variable domain: DSGVTQTPKHLITATGQRVTLRCSPRSGDLSVYWYQQSLDQGLQFLIQYYNGEERAKGNILERFSAQQFPDLHSELNLSSLELGDSALYFCASSAGTGGRNEKLFFGSGTQLSVL.

In this sample, this clone turned up a few times. This rearrangement joins TRBV5-1 to TRBJ1-1, with TRBD1 identical over 8 bases. Looked up from germline, CDR1 is SGHRS and CDR2 is YFSETQ. Losses at the gene ends were 2 bases for V and 7 bases for J; bases not matched to a gene: 10. This CDR3 region has 15 residues. CDR3 sequence: CASSLSQGALDEAFF. CDR3 DNA: TGCGCCAGCAGCTTATCTCAGGGGGCATTGGATGAAGCTTTCTTT.

The J gene is TRBJ1-5, the V gene TRBV28; D is unclear. Per germline, CDR1 MDHEN and CDR2 SYDVKM. V lost 3 bases and J lost 1, with 13 bases in between. The CDR3 is made up of 16 amino acids. CDR3 in amino acids: CASSFWGKTSNQPQHF. CDR3 bases: TGTGCCAGCAGTTTCTGGGGTAAGACCAGCAATCAGCCCCAGCATTTT.

The J gene is TRBJ1-2, the V gene TRBV15; a weak D match, TRBD1 (6 bases). The V and J ends lost 0 bases and 3 bases respectively, with 20 bases between them. There are 18 residues in the CDR3. Germline values: CDR1 LNHNV, CDR2 YYDKDF (reference sequence). CDR3 amino acids: CATSRDRTGLPLYYGYTF. In nucleotides, the CDR3 is TGTGCCACCAGCAGAGATCGTACAGGGCTTCCCCTCTACTATGGCTACACCTTC. Drawing the rest from reference TRBV15 and TRBJ1-2, the complete variable domain is DAMVIQNPRYQVTQFGKPVTLSCSQTLNHNVMYWYQQKSSQAPKLLFHYYDKDFNNEADTPDNFQSRRPNTSFCFLDIRSPGLGDTAMYLCATSRDRTGLPLYYGYTFGSGTRLTVV.

This chain connects TRBV28 to TRBJ2-1; 12 bases fit TRBD2. The germline V gene encodes CDR1 MDHEN and CDR2 SYDVKM. Trimming took 4 bases from V and 8 from J; bases not matched to a gene: 3. The CDR3 is 14 residues long. CDR3 nucleotide sequence: TGTGCCAGCAGTTCGACTAGCGGGAGCGATGAGCAGTTCTTC. It translates to CASSSTSGSDEQFF.

The rearrangement uses TRBV12-2 and TRBJ2-3; the table's D call, TRBD1, has no DNA check behind it. TRBV12-2 is shown as a pseudogene. The CDR3 is 18 residues long. The CDR3: CASRLAGSVRDRTDTQYF. The CDR3 DNA reads TGTGCAAGTCGCTTAGCGGGCAGTGTTAGAGATCGCACAGATACGCAGTATTTT.

The chain couples TRBV6-6 to TRBJ2-7; TRBD1 matches at 8 bases. J lost 7 bases, V lost 6 bases, and 11 bases had no gene match. Germline loops: CDR1 MNHNY, CDR2 SVGAGI (reference sequence). This CDR3 has 14 amino acids. The CDR3: CASSRGQGYREQYF. CDR3 in DNA: TGTGCCAGCAGCCGAGGACAGGGCTATAGGGAGCAGTACTTC.

The J gene is TRBJ2-1, the V gene TRBV6-5; possibly TRBD1 for D (6 bases). Trimming took 0 bases from V and 4 from J, leaving 13 bases between them. CDR1 and CDR2 (germline): MNHEY, SVGAGI. The CDR3 consists of 16 residues. CDR3 in DNA: TGTGCCAGCAGTTACTCAGGGGGAGTATCATACAATGAGCAGTTCTTC. Amino acids: CASSYSGGVSYNEQFF.

The rearrangement links TRBV2 to TRBJ1-1; possible D gene TRBD1, 5 bases. The CDR3 is 14 residues long. Trimming removed 3 bases at V and 0 bases at J, with 8 bases between. Looked up from germline, CDR1 is SNHLY and CDR2 is FYNNEI. CDR3 DNA sequence: TGTGCCAGCAGTGACGGACACCTGAACACTGAAGCTTTCTTT. Translating it yields CASSDGHLNTEAFF.

The chain employs TRBV6-5 and TRBJ2-3; D possibly corresponds to TRBD2 (5 bases). Trimming took off 2 bases at V and 0 bases at J, with 9 bases between the two ends. The germline CDR1 and CDR2 sequences are MNHEY and SVGAGI. The CDR3 totals 15 residues. The chain's CDR3 is CASSYDGGSTDTQYF. In nucleotides, the CDR3 is TGTGCCAGCAGTTACGATGGCGGGAGCACAGATACGCAGTATTTT.

This clone has only a few counts. The rearrangement uses TRBV14 and TRBJ2-1; a possible D gene is TRBD2 (6 bases). Trimming took 1 base from V and 10 from J, leaving 17 bases between them. In germline, CDR1 is SGHDN, CDR2 FVKESK. The CDR3 is 15 residues long. CDR3 sequence reads: CASSQVGTRLGEQFF. The CDR3 bases are TGTGCCAGCAGCCAAGTGGGGACTCGGCTTGGGGAGCAGTTCTTC.

This clone was detected only a few times. Relative to the germline gene, one junction end is altered; a read error may explain this. The rearrangement links TRBV2 to TRBJ2-1; 12 nucleotides match TRBD2. CDR1 is SNHLY, CDR2 FYNNEI, per germline. The CDR3 extends over 15 amino acids. The CDR3 here is CASSKATSGGNEQFF. In nucleotides, the CDR3 is TGTGCCAGCAGTAAAGCGACTAGCGGGGGCAATGAGCAGTTCTTC. The whole variable domain, filled in from reference TRBV2 and TRBJ2-1, reads EPEVTQTPSHQVTQMGQEVILRCVPISNHLYFYWYRQILGQKVEFLVSFYNNEISEKSEIFDDQFSVERPDGSNFTLKIRSTKLEDSAMYFCASSKATSGGNEQFFGPGTRLTVL.

CDR3 loop: CASSIRWGEAFF. As DNA, the CDR3 is TGTGCCAGTAGTATTCGGTGGGGAGAAGCTTTCTTT. The V gene is TRBV19, the J gene TRBJ1-1; D is uncertain. Deletions cut 3 bases from V and 8 bases from J, with 10 bases between. The germline gives CDR1 LNHDA, CDR2 SQIVND (reference sequence). CDR3 size: 12 residues.